Given below is one T cell receptor beta chain in context. Its matching antigen is unknown. Trimming cost V 5 bases and J 1 base, with 6 bases left between them. The CDR3 extends over 12 amino acids. Germline CDR1 SEHNR, CDR2 FQNEAQ (reference sequence). The data originate from a study of high-grade serous ovarian cancer treatment subgroups. Tumor samples were taken before definitive surgery or chemotherapy. Generated by immunoSEQ multiplex PCR, the TCRdb table keeps only in-frame clones and is missing some. The table shows some 27,000 clones, with about 81% occurring only once. Study-wide results and limits: Only CDR3 was analyzed; CDR1 and CDR2 were not. Tumors within one patient showed repertoire similarity of roughly 0.095 to 0.85.

Material for sequencing was tumor tissue. The genes are TRBV7-9 and TRBJ2-7; D tentatively reads TRBD1 or TRBD2 (5 bases each). This clonotype was obtained from a human donor with high-grade serous ovarian cancer. Here the CDR3 DNA reads TGTGCCAGCAGCGGGACGTCCTACGAGCAGTACTTC. Protein: CASSGTSYEQYF.